This TCR beta chain was recovered during a study of T cell repertoires in cytomegalovirus infection. Points from the study as a whole: Using cumulative public TCR beta family frequency, the authors identified those who carried CMV together with the relevant HLA.

J was trimmed by 6 bases and V by 2 bases; bases with no gene match: 2. The CDR3 runs to 15 residues. Germline CDR1 MDHEN, CDR2 SYDVKM. Turning to this clonotype: Its antigen remains unknown.

Each CDR3 protein gets one entry after TCRdb re-called the reads with MiXCR. This sample has over 300,000 distinct CDR3 sequences, with about a sixth found just once. Specimen: PBMCs. The J gene is TRBJ2-2, the V gene TRBV28, with TRBD1 matching 11 bases. The source is a human donor in good health (CMV status not recorded). Some clones in this sample may be carry-over from other donors' samples. In DNA form, the CDR3 reads TGTGCCAGCAGTTTACCGGGACAGGGGGCCGGGGAGCTGTTTTTT. Amino acid sequence: CASSLPGQGAGELFF. Supplemented by reference TRBV28 and TRBJ2-2, the full variable domain reads DVKVTQSSRYLVKRTGEKVFLECVQDMDHENMFWYRQDPGLGLRLIYFSYDVKMKEKGDIPEGYSVSREKKERFSLILESASTNQTSMYLCASSLPGQGAGELFFGEGSRLTVL.